This T cell receptor (beta chain) originates from a study of blood T cell repertoires in COVID-19. Overall study: Sites in the United States, Italy and Spain provided acute and convalescent COVID-19 samples.

Germline-derived CDR1 and CDR2 are MGHRA and YSYEKL. CDR3 size: 17 residues. The ends were cut back, 0 bases at V and 7 bases at J, with 18 bases in the middle. As processed by the authors: Reference gene primer amplification gave nucleated cell count estimates. Clones were sequenced by immunoSEQ multiplex PCR, and TCRdb holds only the in-frame ones, with some missing. That table gives V, J and clone size, and the DNA gave D and trimming. This table has 50,000 to 60,000 clones, approximately 86% appearing once. Sequenced material: peripheral blood. The receptor comes from a man in his forties with COVID-19, enrolled during active disease. The chain combines TRBV4-1 with TRBJ1-4, with a possible D match to TRBD1 (6 bases). The CDR3: CASSQDAHVTGSEKLFF. As DNA, the CDR3 is TGCGCCAGCAGCCAAGACGCCCATGTGACAGGAAGTGAAAAACTGTTTTTT.